The 20 T cell receptor beta chains given below trace back to one sample, sequenced in a study of blood T cell repertoires in COVID-19. Using immunoSEQ multiplex PCR, the repertoire was profiled, and TCRdb retains in-frame clones only, with some absent. The sample has more than 200,000 clones, around 85% seen once. Material: peripheral blood. Receptor source: an elderly man with acute or convalescent COVID-19.

The V and J genes are TRBV4-2 and TRBJ2-7; 7 bases align to TRBD2. V dropped 6 bases and J dropped 2; count of bases not matched to a gene: 4. The germline V gene has CDR1 LGHNA and CDR2 YNFKEQ. The CDR3 consists of 13 residues. The CDR3 coding sequence is TGTGCCAGCAGTCCCGGACTAGCCTACGAGCAGTACTTC. This encodes CASSPGLAYEQYF.

This sequence joins TRBV5-4 and TRBJ2-7; 8 nucleotides match TRBD1. There are 17 residues in the CDR3. Germline V gene lookup returns CDR1 SGHNT and CDR2 YYREEE (reference sequence). Germline trimming cut 0 bases from V and 3 bases from J; bases unmatched to any gene: 11. CDR3 bases: TGTGCCAGCAGCTTGGATCTTCTAGACAGGGGTAACTACGAGCAGTACTTC. It translates to CASSLDLLDRGNYEQYF.

This clone was seen once. The V and J genes are TRBV5-1 and TRBJ1-2, with 8 nucleotides matching TRBD1. The CDR3 consists of 18 residues. The ends lost 4 bases at V and 8 bases at J; junction bases unmatched: 22. The V gene's germline CDR1 is SGHRS and CDR2 YFSETQ. CDR3 protein: CASSKQGASGGGLRGYTF. The CDR3 bases are TGCGCCAGCAGCAAGCAGGGGGCTTCAGGGGGCGGTCTGCGCGGCTACACCTTC.

The chain employs TRBV5-5 and TRBJ2-7, with D possibly being TRBD1 (5 bases). The length of the CDR3 is 13 residues. Germline loops: CDR1 SGHKS, CDR2 YYEKEE (reference sequence). Trimming cost V 1 base and J 3 bases, with 8 bases left between them. The CDR3 coding sequence is TGTGCCAGCAGCTTGTTAACAGGCTACGAGCAGTACTTC. Translation gives CASSLLTGYEQYF.

The gene calls are TRBV4-1 and TRBJ1-2, with 9 positions matching TRBD1. This CDR3 comprises 16 residues. The V segment lost 1 base and the J segment 4 bases; nucleotides outside the gene matches: 7. The germline CDR1 and CDR2 sequences are MGHRA and YSYEKL. The CDR3, as DNA: TGCGCCAGCAGCCAAGGACCCGGGACAGGGTTCTATGGCTACACCTTC. Translated: CASSQGPGTGFYGYTF.

As for this clone: This CDR3 is also generated by other DNA sequences in the sample. The chain uses TRBV30 and TRBJ1-5; 7 positions match TRBD1. The CDR3 is 13 amino acids. CDR1 and CDR2 (germline): GTSNPN, SVGIG (reference sequence). J was trimmed by 7 bases and V by 0 bases; bases with no gene match: 3. The CDR3 spells CAWSVQGNQPQHF. For the CDR3, the DNA is TGTGCCTGGAGTGTACAGGGGAACCAGCCCCAGCATTTT. Full variable domain (remainder filled in from reference TRBV30 and TRBJ1-5): SQTIHQWPATLVQPVGSPLSLECTVEGTSNPNLYWYRQAAGRGLQLLFYSVGIGQISSEVPQNLSASRPQDRQFILSSKKLLLSDSGFYLCAWSVQGNQPQHFGDGTRLSIL.

This chain links TRBV12-3 or TRBV12-4 with TRBJ2-1; D remains unclear. The length of the CDR3 is 12 residues. The V end lost 5 bases, the J end lost 9 bases, and 11 bases lay between the germline ends. DNA for the CDR3: TGTGCCAGCAGTCCCCGACAAAGTGAGCAGTTCTTC. This gives the protein CASSPRQSEQFF.

This chain links TRBV6-5 with TRBJ2-3, with 9 bases matching TRBD2. The trim removed 7 bases at V and 2 bases at J, leaving 7 bases unmatched. This CDR3 region has 15 residues. Germline V gene sequence: CDR1 MNHEY, CDR2 SVGAGI. The CDR3 sequence: CASTLSGRDTDTQYF. The CDR3 nucleotides are TGTGCCAGCACCCTTAGCGGGAGAGACACAGATACGCAGTATTTT.

This chain joins TRBV5-4 and TRBJ2-2; tentatively, D is TRBD1 (6 bases). Germline V lookup: CDR1 SGHNT, CDR2 YYREEE (reference sequence). The V end was cut by 0 bases, the J end by 5 bases, with 14 bases between. The CDR3 sequence is 16 residues long. This CDR3 is CASSLGVQGRTGELFF. In DNA, the CDR3 is TGTGCCAGCAGCTTGGGGGTACAGGGAAGGACCGGGGAGCTGTTTTTT.

The chain joins TRBV6-5 to TRBJ1-6; TRBD1 is a possible D gene (6 bases). Trimming cost V 5 bases and J 10 bases, with 15 bases left between them. CDR1 is MNHEY, CDR2 SVGAGI, per germline. CDR3 size: 14 residues. CDR3 in DNA: TGTGCCAGCAGTACCCAGGGGCGCGGGTCACCCCTCCACTTT. Translating it yields CASSTQGRGSPLHF.

The J gene is TRBJ2-5, the V gene TRBV4-1; 15 bases match TRBD2. The V and J ends lost 4 bases and 5 bases, in that order; junction bases with no gene match: 5. Germline V gene lookup returns CDR1 MGHRA and CDR2 YSYEKL. The CDR3 runs 16 residues. The CDR3 nucleotides read TGCGCCAGCAGCCGGGGACTAGCGGGGGGCGGGGAGACCCAGTACTTC. Its translation is CASSRGLAGGGETQYF.

The rearrangement links TRBV5-1 to TRBJ2-3, with D maybe TRBD1 (6 bases). The CDR3 has 16 amino acids. Germline-derived CDR1 and CDR2 are SGHRS and YFSETQ. The V and J ends lost 2 bases and 0 bases respectively, with 13 bases between them. As DNA, the CDR3 is TGCGCCAGCAGCTTCCTGACAGGAGTTAGCACAGATACGCAGTATTTT. It is translated as CASSFLTGVSTDTQYF.

The chain recombines TRBV2 with TRBJ1-4, with 9 nucleotides matching TRBD1. Germline CDR1 SNHLY, CDR2 FYNNEI. Germline trimming cut 5 bases from V and 2 bases from J; bases unmatched to any gene: 3. This CDR3 has 15 amino acids. CDR3 in amino acids: CASSIQGATNEKLFF. Written as DNA, the CDR3 is TGTGCCAGCAGTATACAGGGGGCGACTAATGAAAAACTGTTTTTT.

The V call is TRBV21-1, the J call TRBJ2-3; the table's D gene call, TRBD1, was not cross checked with the DNA. TRBV21-1 is annotated as a pseudogene. The CDR3 is made up of 13 amino acids. The CDR3 DNA follows: TGTGCCAGCAGCAAAGAACACACAGATACGCAGTATTTT. Translating gives CASSKEHTDTQYF.

V is TRBV11-2 and J is TRBJ2-7; D might be TRBD2 (6 bases). In germline, CDR1 is SGHAT, CDR2 FQNNGV. Trimming stripped 4 bases from V and 7 bases from J, with 17 bases between. This CDR3 is built from 14 residues. The CDR3 region has the DNA TGTGCCAGCAGCTCTGGGACTTTGACAACGGAGCAGTACTTC. This translates into CASSSGTLTTEQYF.

This rearrangement joins TRBV6-2 or TRBV6-3 to TRBJ2-7, with 13 bases identical to TRBD2. This CDR3 is built from 17 residues. Germline V gene data show CDR1 as MNHEY and CDR2 as SVGEGT. J gave up 2 bases and V 2 bases, and 6 bases lay outside the gene matches. The DNA of the CDR3 is TGTGCCAGCAGTTACCCCCCAGGACTAGCGGGAGCCTACGAGCAGTACTTC. Translation: CASSYPPGLAGAYEQYF.

The genes are TRBV10-3 and TRBJ2-7; the D gene is possibly TRBD2 (5 bases). This CDR3 region has 13 residues. Germline loops: CDR1 ENHRY, CDR2 SYGVKD. V was cut by 4 bases and J by 2 bases, with 9 bases left in between. CDR3 sequence: CAISADGTYEQYF. Written as DNA, the CDR3 is TGTGCCATCAGTGCGGACGGGACCTACGAGCAGTACTTC.

This chain connects TRBV2 to TRBJ2-5, with D possibly being TRBD1 (6 bases). Germline V gene data show CDR1 as SNHLY and CDR2 as FYNNEI. V lost 7 bases and J 3 bases, leaving 9 bases between the germline ends. The CDR3 has 12 amino acids. The CDR3 nucleotides are TGTGCCAGCATGAGGGGGAAAGAGACCCAGTACTTC. Encoded protein: CASMRGKETQYF.

This clone was seen only once. The V call is TRBV28, the J call TRBJ2-3; 9 bases line up with TRBD1. The germline gives CDR1 MDHEN, CDR2 SYDVKM. J gave up 1 base and V 7 bases, and 9 bases lay outside the gene matches. This CDR3 is built from 16 residues. The CDR3 region is CASIPGTGRGTDTQYF. CDR3 in DNA: TGTGCCAGCATCCCCGGGACAGGGAGGGGCACAGATACGCAGTATTTT.

The CDR3, as DNA: TGTGCCAGCAGAGGGGGGGTCAGCACAGATACGCAGTATTTT. Translating gives CASRGGVSTDTQYF. The chain joins TRBV2 to TRBJ2-3, with D possibly matching TRBD2 (7 bases). The V end was cut by 6 bases, the J end by 0 bases, with 10 bases between. This CDR3 has 14 residues. In germline, CDR1 is SNHLY, CDR2 FYNNEI.